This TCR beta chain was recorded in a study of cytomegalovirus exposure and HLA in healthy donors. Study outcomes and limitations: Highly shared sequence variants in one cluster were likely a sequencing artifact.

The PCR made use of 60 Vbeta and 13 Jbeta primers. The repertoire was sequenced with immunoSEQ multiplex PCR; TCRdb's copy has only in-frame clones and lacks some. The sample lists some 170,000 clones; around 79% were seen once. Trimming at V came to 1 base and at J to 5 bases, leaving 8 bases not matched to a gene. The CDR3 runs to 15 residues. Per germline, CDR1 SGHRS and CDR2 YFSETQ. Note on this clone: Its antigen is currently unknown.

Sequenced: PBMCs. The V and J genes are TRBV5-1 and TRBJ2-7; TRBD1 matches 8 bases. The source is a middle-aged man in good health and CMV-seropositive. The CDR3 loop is CASSLQQGGFHEQYF. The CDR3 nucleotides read TGCGCCAGCAGCTTGCAACAGGGGGGTTTCCACGAGCAGTACTTC.